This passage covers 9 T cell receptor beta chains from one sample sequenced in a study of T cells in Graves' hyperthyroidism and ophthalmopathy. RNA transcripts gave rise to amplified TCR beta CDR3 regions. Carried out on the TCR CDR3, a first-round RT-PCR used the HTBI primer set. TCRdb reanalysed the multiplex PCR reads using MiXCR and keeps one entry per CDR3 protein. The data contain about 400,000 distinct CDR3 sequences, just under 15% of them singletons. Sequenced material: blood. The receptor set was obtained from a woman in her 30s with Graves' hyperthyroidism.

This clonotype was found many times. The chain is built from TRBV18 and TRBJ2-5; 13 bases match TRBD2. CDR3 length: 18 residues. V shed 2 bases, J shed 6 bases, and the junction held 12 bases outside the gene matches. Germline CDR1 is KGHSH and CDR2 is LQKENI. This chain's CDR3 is CASSPTTSGGGPRQTQYF. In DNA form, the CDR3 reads TGTGCCAGCTCACCAACTACTAGCGGGGGGGGACCCCGACAGACCCAGTACTTC. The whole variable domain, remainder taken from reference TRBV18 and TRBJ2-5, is NAGVMQNPRHLVRRRGQEARLRCSPMKGHSHVYWYRQLPEEGLKFMVYLQKENIIDESGMPKERFSAEFPKEGPSILRIQQVVRGDSAAYFCASSPTTSGGGPRQTQYFGPGTRLLVL.

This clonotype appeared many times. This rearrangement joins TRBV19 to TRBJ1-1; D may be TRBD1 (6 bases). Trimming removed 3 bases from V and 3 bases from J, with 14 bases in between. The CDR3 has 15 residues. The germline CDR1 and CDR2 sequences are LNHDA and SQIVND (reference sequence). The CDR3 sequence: CASSMGQPADTEAFF. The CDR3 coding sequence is TGTGCCAGTAGTATGGGACAACCGGCGGACACTGAAGCTTTCTTT.

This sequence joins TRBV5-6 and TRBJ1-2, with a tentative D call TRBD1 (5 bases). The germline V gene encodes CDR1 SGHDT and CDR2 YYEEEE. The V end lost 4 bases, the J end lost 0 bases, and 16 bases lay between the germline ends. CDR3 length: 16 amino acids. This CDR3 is CASSTEPGRANYGYTF. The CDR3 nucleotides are TGTGCCAGCAGCACTGAACCAGGGAGAGCTAACTATGGCTACACCTTC.

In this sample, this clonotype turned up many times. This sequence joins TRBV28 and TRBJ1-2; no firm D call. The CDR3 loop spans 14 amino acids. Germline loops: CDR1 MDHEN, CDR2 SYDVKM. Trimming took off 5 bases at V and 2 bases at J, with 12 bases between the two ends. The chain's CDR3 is CASSPPHKNYGYTF. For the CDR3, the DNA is TGTGCCAGCAGTCCCCCACATAAGAACTATGGCTACACCTTC.

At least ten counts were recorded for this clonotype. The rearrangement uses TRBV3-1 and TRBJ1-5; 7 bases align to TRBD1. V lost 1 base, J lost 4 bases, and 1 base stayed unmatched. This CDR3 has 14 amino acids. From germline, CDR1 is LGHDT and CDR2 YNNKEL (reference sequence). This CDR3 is CASSQAGGNQPQHF. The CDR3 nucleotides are TGTGCCAGCAGCCAAGCAGGGGGGAATCAGCCCCAGCATTTT. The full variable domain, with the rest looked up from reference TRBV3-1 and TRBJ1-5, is DTAVSQTPKYLVTQMGNDKSIKCEQNLGHDTMYWYKQDSKKFLKIMFSYNNKELIINETVPNRFSPKSPDKAHLNLHINSLELGDSAVYFCASSQAGGNQPQHFGDGTRLSIL.

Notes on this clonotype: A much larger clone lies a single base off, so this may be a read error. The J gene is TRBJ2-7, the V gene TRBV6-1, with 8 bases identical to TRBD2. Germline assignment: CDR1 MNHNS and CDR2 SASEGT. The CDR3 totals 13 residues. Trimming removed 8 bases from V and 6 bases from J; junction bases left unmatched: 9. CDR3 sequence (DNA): TGTGCCAGCTCTTTTGACAGCGGGGGCGAGCAGTACTTC. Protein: CASSFDSGGEQYF.

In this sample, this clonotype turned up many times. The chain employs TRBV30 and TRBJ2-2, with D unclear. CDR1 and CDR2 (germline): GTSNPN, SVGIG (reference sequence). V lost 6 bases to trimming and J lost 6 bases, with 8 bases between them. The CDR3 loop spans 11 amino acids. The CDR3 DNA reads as TGTGCCTGTACGACCTCCGGGGAGCTGTTTTTT. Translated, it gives CACTTSGELFF. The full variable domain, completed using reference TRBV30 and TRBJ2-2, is SQTIHQWPATLVQPVGSPLSLECTVEGTSNPNLYWYRQAAGRGLQLLFYSVGIGQISSEVPQNLSASRPQDRQFILSSKKLLLSDSGFYLCACTTSGELFFGEGSRLTVL.

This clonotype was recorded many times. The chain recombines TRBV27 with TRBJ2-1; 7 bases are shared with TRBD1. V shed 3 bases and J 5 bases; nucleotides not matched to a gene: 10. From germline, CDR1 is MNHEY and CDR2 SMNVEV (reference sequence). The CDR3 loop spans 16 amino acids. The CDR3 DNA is TGTGCCAGCAGTTTGATCCGGGACAGTCGGAACAATGAGCAGTTCTTC. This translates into CASSLIRDSRNNEQFF.

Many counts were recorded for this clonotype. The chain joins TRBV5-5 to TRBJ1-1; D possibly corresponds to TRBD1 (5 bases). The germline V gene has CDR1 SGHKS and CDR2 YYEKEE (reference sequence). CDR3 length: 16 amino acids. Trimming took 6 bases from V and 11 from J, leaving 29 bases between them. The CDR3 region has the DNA TGTGCCAGCACCCTTGCCCCGGACGGGGGGTTTGGGGATGCTTTCTTT. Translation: CASTLAPDGGFGDAFF.